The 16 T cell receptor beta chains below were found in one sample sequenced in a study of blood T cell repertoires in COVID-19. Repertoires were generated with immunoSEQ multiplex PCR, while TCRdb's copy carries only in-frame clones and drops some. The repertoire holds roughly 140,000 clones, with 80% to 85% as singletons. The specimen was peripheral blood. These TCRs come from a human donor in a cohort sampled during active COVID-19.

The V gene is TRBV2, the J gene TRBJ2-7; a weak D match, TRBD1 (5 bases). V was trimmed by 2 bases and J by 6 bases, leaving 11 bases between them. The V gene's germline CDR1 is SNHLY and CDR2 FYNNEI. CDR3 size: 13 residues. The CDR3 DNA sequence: TGTGCCAGCAGTGAAAGGGGCACAGGCGAGCAGTACTTC. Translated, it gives CASSERGTGEQYF.

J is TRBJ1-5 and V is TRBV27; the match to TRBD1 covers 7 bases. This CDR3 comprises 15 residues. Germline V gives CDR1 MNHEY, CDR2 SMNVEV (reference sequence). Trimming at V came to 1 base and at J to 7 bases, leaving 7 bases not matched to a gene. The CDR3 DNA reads TGTGCCAGCAGTTTATATGCAGGGGGAGACCAGCCCCAGCATTTT. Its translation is CASSLYAGGDQPQHF.

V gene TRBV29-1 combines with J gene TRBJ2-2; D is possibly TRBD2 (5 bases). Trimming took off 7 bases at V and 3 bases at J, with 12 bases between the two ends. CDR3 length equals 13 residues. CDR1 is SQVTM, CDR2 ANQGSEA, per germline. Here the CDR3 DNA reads TGCAGCGCACGAACCGGGGACACCGGGGAGCTGTTTTTT. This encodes CSARTGDTGELFF.

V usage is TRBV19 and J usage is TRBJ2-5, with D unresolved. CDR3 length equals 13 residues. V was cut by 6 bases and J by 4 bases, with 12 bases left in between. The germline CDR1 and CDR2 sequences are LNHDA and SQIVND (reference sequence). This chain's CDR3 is CASSSEQRETQYF. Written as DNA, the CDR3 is TGTGCCAGTAGCTCCGAGCAAAGAGAGACCCAGTACTTC. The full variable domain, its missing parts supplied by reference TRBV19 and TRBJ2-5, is DGGITQSPKYLFRKEGQNVTLSCEQNLNHDAMYWYRQDPGQGLRLIYYSQIVNDFQKGDIAEGYSVSREKKESFPLTVTSAQKNPTAFYLCASSSEQRETQYFGPGTRLLVL.

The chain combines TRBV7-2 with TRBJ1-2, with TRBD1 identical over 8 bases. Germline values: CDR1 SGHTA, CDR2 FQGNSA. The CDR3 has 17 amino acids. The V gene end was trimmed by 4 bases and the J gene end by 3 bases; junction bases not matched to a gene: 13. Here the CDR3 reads CASSSHTQGASYYGYTF. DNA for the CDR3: TGTGCCAGCAGCTCGCATACCCAGGGGGCGTCCTACTATGGCTACACCTTC. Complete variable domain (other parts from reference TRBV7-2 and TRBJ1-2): GAGVSQSPSNKVTEKGKDVELRCDPISGHTALYWYRQSLGQGLEFLIYFQGNSAPDKSGLPSDRFSAERTGGSVSTLTIQRTQQEDSAVYLCASSSHTQGASYYGYTFGSGTRLTVV.

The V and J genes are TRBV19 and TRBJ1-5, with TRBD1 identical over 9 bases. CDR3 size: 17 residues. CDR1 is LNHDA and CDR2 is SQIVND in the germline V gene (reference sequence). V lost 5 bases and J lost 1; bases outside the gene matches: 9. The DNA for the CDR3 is TGTGCCAGTAGTCCGTCGACAGGGGGGAAAAGCAATCAGCCCCAGCATTTT. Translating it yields CASSPSTGGKSNQPQHF.

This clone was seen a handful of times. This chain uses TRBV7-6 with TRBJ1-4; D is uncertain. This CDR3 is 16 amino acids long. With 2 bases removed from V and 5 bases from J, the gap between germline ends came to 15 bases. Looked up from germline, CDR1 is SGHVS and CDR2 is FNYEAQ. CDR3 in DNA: TGTGCCAGCAGCTTACCCCGAGGGAACGAGAATGAAAAACTGTTTTTT. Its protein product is CASSLPRGNENEKLFF.

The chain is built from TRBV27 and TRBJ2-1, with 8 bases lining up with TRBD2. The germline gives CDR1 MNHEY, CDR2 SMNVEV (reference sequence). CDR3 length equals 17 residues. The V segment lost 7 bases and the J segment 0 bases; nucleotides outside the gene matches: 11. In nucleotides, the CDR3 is TGTGCCAGCAACCCCCGACTAGCGTGGAGCTCCTACAATGAGCAGTTCTTC. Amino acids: CASNPRLAWSSYNEQFF.

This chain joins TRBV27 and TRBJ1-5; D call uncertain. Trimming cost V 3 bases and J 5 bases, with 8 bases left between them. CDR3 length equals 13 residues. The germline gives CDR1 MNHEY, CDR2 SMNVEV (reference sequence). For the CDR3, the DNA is TGTGCCAGCAGTTTGGAGGGTTATCAGCCCCAGCATTTT. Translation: CASSLEGYQPQHF.

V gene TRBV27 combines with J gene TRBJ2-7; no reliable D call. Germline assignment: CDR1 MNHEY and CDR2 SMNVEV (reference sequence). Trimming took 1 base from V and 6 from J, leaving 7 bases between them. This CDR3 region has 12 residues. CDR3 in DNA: TGTGCCAGCAGTTTATTGGGCTGCGAGCAGTACTTC. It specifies CASSLLGCEQYF.

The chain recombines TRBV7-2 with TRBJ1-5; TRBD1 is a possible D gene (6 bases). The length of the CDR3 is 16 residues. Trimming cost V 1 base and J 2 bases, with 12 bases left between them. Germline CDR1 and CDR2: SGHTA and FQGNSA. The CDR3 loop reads CASSLEGGRGNQPQHF. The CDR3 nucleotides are TGTGCCAGCAGCTTAGAGGGGGGGCGCGGCAATCAGCCCCAGCATTTT.

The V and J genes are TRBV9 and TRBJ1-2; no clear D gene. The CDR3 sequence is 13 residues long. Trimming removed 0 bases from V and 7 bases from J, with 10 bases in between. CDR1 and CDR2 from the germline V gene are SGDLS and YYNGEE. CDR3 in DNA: TGTGCCAGCAGCGTAGGTCCGGGGAGTGGCTACACCTTC. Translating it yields CASSVGPGSGYTF.

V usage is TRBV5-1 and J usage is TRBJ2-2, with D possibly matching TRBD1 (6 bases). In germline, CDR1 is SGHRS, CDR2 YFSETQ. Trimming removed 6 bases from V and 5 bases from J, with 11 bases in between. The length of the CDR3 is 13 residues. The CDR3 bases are TGCGCCAGCACAACAGGGCAGACCGGGGAGCTGTTTTTT. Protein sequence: CASTTGQTGELFF.

CDR3 residues: CASSSDRAQETQYF. The CDR3 region has the DNA TGTGCCAGCAGCAGCGACAGGGCGCAAGAGACCCAGTACTTC. The chain employs TRBV7-9 and TRBJ2-5; the match to TRBD1 covers 7 bases. Germline assignment: CDR1 SEHNR and CDR2 FQNEAQ (reference sequence). The trim removed 5 bases at V and 2 bases at J, leaving 5 bases unmatched. The length of the CDR3 is 14 residues.

Here the CDR3 reads CASSLGTSGGTGELFF. In DNA form, the CDR3 reads TGCGCCAGCAGCCTGGGGACTAGCGGGGGAACCGGGGAGCTGTTTTTT. V is TRBV5-1 and J is TRBJ2-2, with 14 bases identical to TRBD2. CDR1 is SGHRS, CDR2 YFSETQ, per germline. V trimming: 4 bases; J trimming: 5 bases; junction bases outside the gene matches: 4. The CDR3 is 16 residues long.

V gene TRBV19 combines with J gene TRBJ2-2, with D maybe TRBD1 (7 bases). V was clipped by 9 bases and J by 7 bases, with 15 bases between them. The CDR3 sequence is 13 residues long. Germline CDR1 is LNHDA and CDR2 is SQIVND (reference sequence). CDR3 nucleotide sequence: TGTGCCAGCCAGGGGGGTCGGATCGGGGAGCTGTTTTTT. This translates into CASQGGRIGELFF.